One sample yielded the 8 T cell receptor beta chains listed below, sequenced in a study of human T cells and chemical hapten exposure. Time point reported: patch test 3, about 24 weeks after DPC sensitization. Treatment of the sample: therapeutic diphenylcyclopropenone sensitization with weekly scalp DPC. TCRdb analysed the RACE reads with MiXCR anew, one entry per CDR3 protein. This sample yields 80,000 to 100,000 distinct CDR3 sequences, of which 27% are seen a single time; approximately 10% belongs to the top ten. Specimen: whole blood, collected in connection with sensitization to the hapten diphenylcyclopropenone (DPC). The receptors shown here come from a man in his forties or fifties with alopecia areata. Some clones in this sample may be carry-over from other donors' samples.

This clonotype was seen a handful of times. The V gene is TRBV3-1, the J gene TRBJ2-1; TRBD1 matches 8 bases. The V and J ends lost 2 bases and 8 bases, in that order; junction bases with no gene match: 14. The V gene's germline CDR1 is LGHDT and CDR2 YNNKEL (reference sequence). This CDR3 comprises 17 residues. The CDR3 reads CASSQSTGSGGLYEQFF. In DNA, the CDR3 is TGTGCCAGCAGCCAATCAACCGGCTCAGGGGGCCTTTATGAGCAGTTCTTC.

This CDR3 reads CSARTTGGYGYTF. CDR3 DNA: TGCAGTGCTAGAACTACGGGAGGCTATGGCTACACCTTC. V gene TRBV20-1 combines with J gene TRBJ1-2; D is uncertain. V was shortened by 2 bases and J by 4 bases, with 11 bases between the two germline ends. Germline V CDR1 and CDR2: DFQATT, SNEGSKA (reference sequence). This CDR3 is built from 13 residues.

J is TRBJ2-1 and V is TRBV20-1; no clear D. This CDR3 region has 12 residues. Germline CDR1 DFQATT, CDR2 SNEGSKA (reference sequence). V shed 4 bases and J shed 7 bases, with 11 bases lying between them. CDR3 sequence (DNA): TGCAGTGCTATCAAACGGTCGAATGAGCAGTTCTTC. This sequence encodes CSAIKRSNEQFF.

This clonotype was detected only a few times. This chain links TRBV7-2 with TRBJ2-4; weak D call: TRBD2 (7 bases). Germline CDR1 is SGHTA and CDR2 is FQGNSA. CDR3 length: 19 residues. Trimming took 1 base from V and 3 from J, leaving 22 bases between them. Here the CDR3 DNA reads TGTGCCAGCAGCTTAGGAGGGTCAGGGGAGGGGTTCGGCAAAAACATTCAGTACTTC. As protein: CASSLGGSGEGFGKNIQYF. The full variable domain, its missing parts supplied by reference TRBV7-2 and TRBJ2-4, is GAGVSQSPSNKVTEKGKDVELRCDPISGHTALYWYRQSLGQGLEFLIYFQGNSAPDKSGLPSDRFSAERTGGSVSTLTIQRTQQEDSAVYLCASSLGGSGEGFGKNIQYFGAGTRLSVL.

The rearrangement uses TRBV18 and TRBJ2-3; D may be TRBD1 (6 bases). Germline V CDR1 and CDR2: KGHSH, LQKENI. Trimming shortened V by 3 bases and J by 7 bases, and 14 bases separated the two germline ends. The length of the CDR3 is 14 residues. The CDR3, as DNA: TGTGCCAGCTCACCGTCAGGGGAACGACATACGCAGTATTTT. As protein: CASSPSGERHTQYF.

The V gene is TRBV14, the J gene TRBJ1-1; no firm D call. The germline V and J ends were trimmed by 6 bases and 5 bases, with 19 bases remaining between them. The CDR3 contains 15 residues. The germline CDR1 and CDR2 sequences are SGHDN and FVKESK. CDR3 loop: CASSTRPGFRTEAFF. In DNA form, the CDR3 reads TGTGCCAGCAGTACAAGGCCGGGGTTTAGAACTGAAGCTTTCTTT.

This clonotype was detected ten times or more. The chain joins TRBV19 to TRBJ2-2, with 7 bases fitting TRBD1. With V trimmed by 4 bases and J by 7 bases, 15 bases remained unmatched. The V gene's germline CDR1 is LNHDA and CDR2 SQIVND (reference sequence). This CDR3 contains 17 residues. The CDR3: CASSRDHRGSRDGELFF. CDR3 nucleotide sequence: TGTGCCAGTAGTAGAGACCACAGGGGATCTCGAGACGGGGAGCTGTTTTTT.

This chain links TRBV20-1 with TRBJ1-1, with 8 bases matching TRBD1. Germline V lookup: CDR1 DFQATT, CDR2 SNEGSKA (reference sequence). J was trimmed by 6 bases and V by 6 bases; bases with no gene match: 12. The CDR3 spans 14 residues. CDR3 DNA: TGCAGTGCGCCGAGACAGGGGAGTTGGGCTGAAGCTTTCTTT. Protein sequence: CSAPRQGSWAEAFF.